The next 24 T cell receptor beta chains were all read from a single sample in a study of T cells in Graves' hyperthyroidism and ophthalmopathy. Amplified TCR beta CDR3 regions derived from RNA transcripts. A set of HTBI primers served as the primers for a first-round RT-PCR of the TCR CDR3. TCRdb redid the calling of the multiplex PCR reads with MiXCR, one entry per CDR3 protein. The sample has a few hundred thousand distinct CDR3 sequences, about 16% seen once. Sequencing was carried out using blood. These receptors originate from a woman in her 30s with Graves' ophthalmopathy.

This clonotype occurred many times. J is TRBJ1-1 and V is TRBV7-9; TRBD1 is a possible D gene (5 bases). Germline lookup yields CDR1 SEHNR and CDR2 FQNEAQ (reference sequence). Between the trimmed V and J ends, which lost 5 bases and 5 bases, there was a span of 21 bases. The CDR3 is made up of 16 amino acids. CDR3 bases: TGTGCCAGCAGCGTAGGGTCAGGGCAGGGTTGGACTGAAGCTTTCTTT. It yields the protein CASSVGSGQGWTEAFF.

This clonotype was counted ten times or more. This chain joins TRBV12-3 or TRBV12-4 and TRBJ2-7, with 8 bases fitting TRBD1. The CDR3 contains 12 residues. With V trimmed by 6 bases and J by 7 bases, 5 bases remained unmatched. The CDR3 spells CASSRDRREQYF. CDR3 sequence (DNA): TGTGCCAGCAGCCGGGACAGGCGAGAGCAGTACTTC.

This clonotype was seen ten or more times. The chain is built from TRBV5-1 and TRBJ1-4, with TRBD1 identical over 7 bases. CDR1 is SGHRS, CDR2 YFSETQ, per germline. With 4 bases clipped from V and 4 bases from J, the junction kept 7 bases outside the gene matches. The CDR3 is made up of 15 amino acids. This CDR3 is CASSLGTAYNEKLFF. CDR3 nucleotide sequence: TGCGCCAGCAGCCTAGGGACAGCTTATAATGAAAAACTGTTTTTT.

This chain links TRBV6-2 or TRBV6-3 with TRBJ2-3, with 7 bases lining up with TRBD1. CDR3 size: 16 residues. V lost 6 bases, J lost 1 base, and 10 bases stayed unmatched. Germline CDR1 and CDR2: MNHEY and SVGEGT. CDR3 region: CASSRRQGVGTDTQYF. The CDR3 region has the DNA TGTGCCAGCAGCCGACGACAGGGTGTCGGCACAGATACGCAGTATTTT.

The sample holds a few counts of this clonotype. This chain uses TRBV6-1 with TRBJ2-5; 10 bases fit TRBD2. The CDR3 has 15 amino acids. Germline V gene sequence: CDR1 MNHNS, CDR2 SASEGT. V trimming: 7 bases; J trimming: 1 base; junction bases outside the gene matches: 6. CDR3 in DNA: TGTGCCAGCAACCTCCTAGCGGGAGCCCAAGAGACCCAGTACTTC. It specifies CASNLLAGAQETQYF.

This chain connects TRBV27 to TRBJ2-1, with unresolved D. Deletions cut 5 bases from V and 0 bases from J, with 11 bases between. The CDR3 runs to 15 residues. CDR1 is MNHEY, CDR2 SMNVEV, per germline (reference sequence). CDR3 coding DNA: TGTGCCAGCAGTCCCCAGCCGATCTCCTACAATGAGCAGTTCTTC. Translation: CASSPQPISYNEQFF.

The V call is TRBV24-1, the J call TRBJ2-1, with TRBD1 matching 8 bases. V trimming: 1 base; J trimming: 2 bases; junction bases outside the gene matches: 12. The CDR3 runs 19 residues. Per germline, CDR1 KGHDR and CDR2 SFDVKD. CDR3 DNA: TGTGCCACCAGTGATTTTTTTTCGGGCGACAGGGGCACCTACAATGAGCAGTTCTTC. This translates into CATSDFFSGDRGTYNEQFF.

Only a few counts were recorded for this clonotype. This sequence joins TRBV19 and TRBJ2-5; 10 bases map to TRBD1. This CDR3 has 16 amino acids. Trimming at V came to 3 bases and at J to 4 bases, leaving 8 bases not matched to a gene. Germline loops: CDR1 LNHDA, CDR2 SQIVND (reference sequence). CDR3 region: CASSIGAGTGVETQYF. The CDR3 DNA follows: TGTGCCAGTAGTATCGGAGCCGGGACAGGGGTAGAGACCCAGTACTTC.

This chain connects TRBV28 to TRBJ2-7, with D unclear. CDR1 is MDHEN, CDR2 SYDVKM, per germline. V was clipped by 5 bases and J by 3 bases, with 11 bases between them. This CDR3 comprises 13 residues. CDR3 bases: TGTGCCAGCAGTCTTTCCCACGGCTACGAGCAGTACTTC. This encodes CASSLSHGYEQYF.

The CDR3: CASRRDSLQETQYF. DNA of the CDR3: TGTGCCAGTAGACGGGACAGCCTCCAAGAGACCCAGTACTTC. The chain is built from TRBV19 and TRBJ2-5; 7 bases agree with TRBD1. This CDR3 contains 14 residues. The germline V gene has CDR1 LNHDA and CDR2 SQIVND (reference sequence). The junction had 5 bases not matched to a gene; V was cut back by 6 bases and J by 1 base.

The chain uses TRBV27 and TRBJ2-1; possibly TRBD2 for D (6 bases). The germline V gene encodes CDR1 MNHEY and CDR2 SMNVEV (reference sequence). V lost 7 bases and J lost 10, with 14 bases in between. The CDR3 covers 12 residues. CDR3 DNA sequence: TGTGCCAGCAAAGGGAGGTGGCGGGAGCAGTTCTTC. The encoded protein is CASKGRWREQFF.

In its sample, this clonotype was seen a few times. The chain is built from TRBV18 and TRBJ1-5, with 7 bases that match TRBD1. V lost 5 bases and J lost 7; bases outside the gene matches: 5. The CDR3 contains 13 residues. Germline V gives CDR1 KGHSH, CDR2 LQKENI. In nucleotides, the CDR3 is TGTGCCAGCTCAAAAGACAGGGCCCAGCCCCAGCATTTT. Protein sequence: CASSKDRAQPQHF. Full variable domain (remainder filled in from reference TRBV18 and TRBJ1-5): NAGVMQNPRHLVRRRGQEARLRCSPMKGHSHVYWYRQLPEEGLKFMVYLQKENIIDESGMPKERFSAEFPKEGPSILRIQQVVRGDSAAYFCASSKDRAQPQHFGDGTRLSIL.

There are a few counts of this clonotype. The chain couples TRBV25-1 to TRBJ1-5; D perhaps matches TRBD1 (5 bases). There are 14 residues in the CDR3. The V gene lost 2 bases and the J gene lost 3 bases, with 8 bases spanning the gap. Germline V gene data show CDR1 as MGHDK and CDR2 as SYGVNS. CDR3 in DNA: TGTGCCAGCAGTGAAAGGGGAAACAATCAGCCCCAGCATTTT. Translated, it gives CASSERGNNQPQHF. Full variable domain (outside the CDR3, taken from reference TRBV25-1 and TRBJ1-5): EADIYQTPRYLVIGTGKKITLECSQTMGHDKMYWYQQDPGMELHLIHYSYGVNSTEKGDLSSESTVSRIRTEHFPLTLESARPSHTSQYLCASSERGNNQPQHFGDGTRLSIL.

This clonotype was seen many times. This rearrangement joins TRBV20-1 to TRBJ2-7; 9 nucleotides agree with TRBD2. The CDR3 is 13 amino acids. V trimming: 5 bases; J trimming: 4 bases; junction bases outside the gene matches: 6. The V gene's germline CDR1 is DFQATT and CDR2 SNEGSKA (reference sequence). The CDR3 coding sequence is TGCAGTGCTCTAAATAGCGGGAGTTACGAGCAGTACTTC. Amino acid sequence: CSALNSGSYEQYF.

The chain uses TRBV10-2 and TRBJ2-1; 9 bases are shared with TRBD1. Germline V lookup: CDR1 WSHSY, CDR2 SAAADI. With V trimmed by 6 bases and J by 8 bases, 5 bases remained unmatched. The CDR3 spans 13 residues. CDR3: CASSRDRVDEQFF. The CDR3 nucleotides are TGCGCCAGCAGCCGGGACAGGGTCGATGAGCAGTTCTTC.

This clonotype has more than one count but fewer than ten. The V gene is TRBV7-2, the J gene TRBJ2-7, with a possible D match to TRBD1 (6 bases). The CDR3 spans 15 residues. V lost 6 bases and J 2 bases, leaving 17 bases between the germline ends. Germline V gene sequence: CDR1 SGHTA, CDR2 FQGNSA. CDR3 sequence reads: CASSRHRDKPYEQYF. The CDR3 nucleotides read TGTGCCAGCAGTCGCCACCGGGACAAACCCTACGAGCAGTACTTC.

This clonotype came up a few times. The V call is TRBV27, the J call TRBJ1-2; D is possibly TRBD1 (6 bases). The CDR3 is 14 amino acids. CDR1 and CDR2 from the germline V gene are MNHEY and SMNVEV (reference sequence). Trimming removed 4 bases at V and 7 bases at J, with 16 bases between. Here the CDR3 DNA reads TGTGCCAGCAGTTCCCTTGGGGGGGGCTCTGGCTACACCTTC. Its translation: CASSSLGGGSGYTF.

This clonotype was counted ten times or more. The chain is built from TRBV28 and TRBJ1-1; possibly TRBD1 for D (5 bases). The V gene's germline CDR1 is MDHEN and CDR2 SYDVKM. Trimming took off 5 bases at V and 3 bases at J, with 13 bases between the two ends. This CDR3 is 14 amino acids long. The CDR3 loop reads CASSLRGHDTEAFF. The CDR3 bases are TGTGCCAGCAGTCTTAGGGGTCATGACACTGAAGCTTTCTTT.

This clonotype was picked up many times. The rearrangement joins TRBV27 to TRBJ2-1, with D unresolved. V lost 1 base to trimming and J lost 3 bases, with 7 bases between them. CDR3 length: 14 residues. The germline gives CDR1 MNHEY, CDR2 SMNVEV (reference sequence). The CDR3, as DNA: TGTGCCAGCAGTTTATGGGGTTACTACAATGAGCAGTTCTTC. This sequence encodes CASSLWGYYNEQFF.

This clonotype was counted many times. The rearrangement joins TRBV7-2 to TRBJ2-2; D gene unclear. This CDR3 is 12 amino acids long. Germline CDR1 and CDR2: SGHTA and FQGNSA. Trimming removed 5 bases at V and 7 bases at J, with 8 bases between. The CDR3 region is CASSEPFGELFF. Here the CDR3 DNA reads TGTGCCAGCAGCGAGCCCTTCGGGGAGCTGTTTTTT.

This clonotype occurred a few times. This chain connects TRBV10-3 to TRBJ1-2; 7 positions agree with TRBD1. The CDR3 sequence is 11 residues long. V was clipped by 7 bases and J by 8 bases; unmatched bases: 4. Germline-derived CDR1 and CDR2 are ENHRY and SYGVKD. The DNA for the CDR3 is TGTGCCATCACCGAGGACAGGGGCTACACCTTC. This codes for CAITEDRGYTF.

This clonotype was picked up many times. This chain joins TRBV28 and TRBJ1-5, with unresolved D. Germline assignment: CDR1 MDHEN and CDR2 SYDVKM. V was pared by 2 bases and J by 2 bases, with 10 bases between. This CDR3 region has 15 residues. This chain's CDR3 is CASSLRAPGNQPQHF. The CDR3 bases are TGTGCCAGCAGTTTACGGGCCCCAGGCAATCAGCCCCAGCATTTT. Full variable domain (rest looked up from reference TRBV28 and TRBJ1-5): DVKVTQSSRYLVKRTGEKVFLECVQDMDHENMFWYRQDPGLGLRLIYFSYDVKMKEKGDIPEGYSVSREKKERFSLILESASTNQTSMYLCASSLRAPGNQPQHFGDGTRLSIL.

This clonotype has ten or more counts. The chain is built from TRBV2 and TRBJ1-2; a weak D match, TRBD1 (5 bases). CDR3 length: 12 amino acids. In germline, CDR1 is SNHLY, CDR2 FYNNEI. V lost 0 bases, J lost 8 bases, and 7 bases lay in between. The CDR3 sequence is CASSEAGDGYTF. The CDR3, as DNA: TGTGCCAGCAGTGAAGCAGGGGACGGCTACACCTTC.

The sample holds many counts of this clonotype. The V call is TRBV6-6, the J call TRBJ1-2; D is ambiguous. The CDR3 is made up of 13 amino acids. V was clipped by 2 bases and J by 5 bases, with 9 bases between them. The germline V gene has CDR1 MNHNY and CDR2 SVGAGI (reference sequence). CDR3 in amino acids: CASSYGPDYGYTF. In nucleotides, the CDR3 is TGTGCCAGCAGTTACGGGCCAGATTATGGCTACACCTTC.